This TCR beta chain was observed in a study of blood T cell repertoires in COVID-19. Study-level background: Researchers got acute and convalescent COVID-19 samples from the United States, Italy and Spain. Nucleic acid was either cDNA or gDNA, and it came from T cells, B-cell-depleted T cells, or PBMCs.

The CDR3 contains 15 residues. V lost 5 bases and J 0 bases, leaving 11 bases between the germline ends. In the source study's methods: For nucleated cells, counts were estimated from reference gene primer amplification. Repertoires were generated with immunoSEQ multiplex PCR, while TCRdb's copy carries only in-frame clones and drops some. V, J and clone size reflect that table, while D and trimming were determined from the DNA. The sample yields approximately 300,000 clones, approximately 91% seen once. The cohort comprised adults aged roughly 18 to 95 years residing in about two dozen US areas. This TCR derives from a woman younger than 45 who had been exposed to COVID-19. Sequencing was performed on PBMCs or T cells enriched from blood (not recorded which). The V call is TRBV5-3, the J call TRBJ1-4, with a tentative D call TRBD1 (6 bases). TRBV5-3 is classed as an ORF, of uncertain function. CDR3 sequence (DNA): TGTGCCAGAAGGGGAGGGACACCAACTAATGAAAAACTGTTTTTT. Its translation: CARRGGTPTNEKLFF.